A selection of T cell receptor beta chains follows, all from one sample in a study of cytomegalovirus exposure and HLA in healthy donors. Some clones are missing from TCRdb's copy, which holds only in-frame ones; the method was immunoSEQ multiplex PCR. The sample has about 140,000 clones, around 86% seen once. The sequenced sample was PBMCs. The receptor source for this set is a female donor in good health and CMV-seronegative. Each CDR3 is given with its conserved first and last residue. A D gene is named only where the DNA matches it firmly. The size field is filled for only some rows; it gives once, few, many or a size class.

d_gene,len,abundance,j_gene,v_gene,CDR3aa,CDR3nt
.,12,.,TRBJ1-5,TRBV6-1,CASSEGHQPQHF,TGTGCCAGCAGTGAAGGACACCAGCCCCAGCATTTT
.,13,.,TRBJ1-1,TRBV6-5,CASRSFSNTEAFF,TGTGCCAGCAGGAGTTTCTCGAACACTGAAGCTTTCTTT
.,13,once,TRBJ1-2,TRBV5-1,CASSLDGAQGYTF,TGCGCCAGCAGCTTGGATGGGGCTCAGGGCTACACCTTC
TRBD1,16,.,TRBJ2-7,TRBV19,CASSIAGYRGTYEQYF,TGTGCCAGTAGTATAGCGGGATACAGGGGAACCTACGAGCAGTACTTC
.,14,.,TRBJ1-1,TRBV18,CASSPGQQNTEAFF,TGTGCCAGCTCACCAGGACAGCAGAACACTGAAGCTTTCTTT
TRBD2,15,few,TRBJ2-2,TRBV2,CASSALAGDTGELFF,TGTGCCAGCAGTGCCCTAGCGGGGGACACCGGGGAGCTGTTTTTT
.,13,.,TRBJ1-2,TRBV25-1,CASSEATGYGYTF,TGTGCCAGCAGTGAAGCTACAGGCTATGGCTACACCTTC
.,12,.,TRBJ2-7,TRBV30,CAWSLGSHEQYF,TGTGCCTGGAGTTTGGGGAGTCACGAGCAGTACTTC
TRBD1,17,.,TRBJ1-1,TRBV7-9,CASSSRGEPSLNTEAFF,TGTGCCAGCAGCTCCAGGGGGGAGCCTTCTTTAAACACTGAAGCTTTCTTT
TRBD1,17,once,TRBJ1-5,TRBV28,CASIPSDRRYSNQPQHF,TGTGCCAGCATACCCTCGGACAGGCGTTATAGCAATCAGCCCCAGCATTTT
TRBD1,13,.,TRBJ2-1,TRBV19,CASSIQGVGEQFF,TGTGCCAGTAGTATCCAGGGGGTGGGTGAGCAGTTCTTC
TRBD2,16,.,TRBJ2-5,TRBV4-2,CASSLEGLAGPETQYF,TGTGCCAGCAGCCTGGAGGGACTAGCGGGACCAGAGACCCAGTACTTC
TRBD1,13,.,TRBJ1-2,TRBV27,CASGPDRGPGYTF,TGTGCCAGCGGACCGGACAGGGGGCCCGGCTACACCTTC
.,15,once,TRBJ1-2,TRBV6-1,CASSVRDGSNYGYTF,TGTGCCAGCAGTGTCAGAGACGGGTCTAACTATGGCTACACCTTC
.,15,.,TRBJ2-3,TRBV7-2,CASSSSDSYTDTQYF,TGTGCCAGCAGCTCCTCGGACAGCTACACAGATACGCAGTATTTT
.,15,few,TRBJ1-4,TRBV6-5,CASKGLGTHNEKLFF,TGTGCCAGCAAAGGTCTAGGAACACATAATGAAAAACTGTTTTTT